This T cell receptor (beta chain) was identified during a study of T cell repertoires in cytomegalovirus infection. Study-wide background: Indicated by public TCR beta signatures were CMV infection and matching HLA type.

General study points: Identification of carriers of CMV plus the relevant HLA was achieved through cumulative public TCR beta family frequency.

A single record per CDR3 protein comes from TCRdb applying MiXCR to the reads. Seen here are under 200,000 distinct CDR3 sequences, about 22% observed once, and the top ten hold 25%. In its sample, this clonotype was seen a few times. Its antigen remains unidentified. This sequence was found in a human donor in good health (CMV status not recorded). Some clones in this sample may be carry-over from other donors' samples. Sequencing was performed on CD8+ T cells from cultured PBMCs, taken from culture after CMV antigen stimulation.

The CDR3 loop reads CASSHGPLEYF. In nucleotides, the CDR3 is TGTGCCAGCAGCCACGGACCTTTGGAGTACTTC. The J gene is TRBJ2-7, the V gene TRBV11-2; no clear D. V was pared by 5 bases and J by 11 bases, with 13 bases between. Germline lookup yields CDR1 SGHAT and CDR2 FQNNGV. The CDR3 contains 11 residues.